Following are 3 T cell receptor beta chains from one sample sequenced in a study of blood T cell repertoires in COVID-19. Measured with immunoSEQ multiplex PCR; TCRdb has only the in-frame clones, and not every one. This table holds about 240,000 clones, around 89% found once. Material: PBMCs or T cells enriched from blood (not recorded which). The receptors stem from a woman aged 25-40 years who had recovered from COVID-19.

V and J are TRBV5-1 and TRBJ1-2; 9 bases agree with TRBD1. CDR3 length: 12 residues. The J segment lost 8 bases and the V segment lost 4 bases, leaving 3 bases of the junction unmatched. Germline CDR1 and CDR2: SGHRS and YFSETQ. The CDR3 region is CASSIQGAGYTF. The CDR3 DNA reads TGCGCCAGCAGCATACAGGGGGCAGGCTACACCTTC.

In this sample, this clone turned up once. The chain joins TRBV6-2 or TRBV6-3 to TRBJ2-7, with TRBD1 as a possible D gene (6 bases). The V gene's germline CDR1 is MNHEY and CDR2 SVGEGT. The CDR3 length is 14 residues. V was clipped by 6 bases and J by 0 bases, with 12 bases between them. The CDR3 sequence: CASSAQGSSYEQYF. The CDR3 DNA follows: TGTGCCAGCAGCGCCCAGGGGAGCTCCTACGAGCAGTACTTC.

This chain uses TRBV14 with TRBJ1-2, with 9 bases identical to TRBD1. Germline assignment: CDR1 SGHDN and CDR2 FVKESK. After removal of 4 bases from V and 4 bases from J, the junction contained 10 bases not matched to a gene. The CDR3 spans 16 residues. CDR3 amino acids: CASSPLGQGTFYGYTF. The CDR3 DNA sequence: TGTGCCAGCAGCCCCTTGGGACAGGGAACCTTCTATGGCTACACCTTC.